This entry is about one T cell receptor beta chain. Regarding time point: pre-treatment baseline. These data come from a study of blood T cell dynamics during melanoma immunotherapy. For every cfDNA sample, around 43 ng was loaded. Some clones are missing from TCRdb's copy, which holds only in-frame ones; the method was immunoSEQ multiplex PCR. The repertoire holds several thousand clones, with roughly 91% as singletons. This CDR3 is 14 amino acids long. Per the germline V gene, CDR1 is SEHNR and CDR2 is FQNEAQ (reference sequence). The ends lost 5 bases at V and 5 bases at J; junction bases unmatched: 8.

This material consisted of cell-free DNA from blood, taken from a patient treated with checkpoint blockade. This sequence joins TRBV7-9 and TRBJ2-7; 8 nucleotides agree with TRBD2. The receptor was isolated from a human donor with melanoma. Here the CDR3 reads CASSVSGVGDEQYF. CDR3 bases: TGTGCCAGCAGCGTTAGCGGGGTTGGGGACGAGCAGTACTTC.